The 5 T cell receptor beta chains below come from one sample, sequenced in a study of Ad26.COV2.S vaccination and SARS-CoV-2 variants. Treatment described: roughly 19 received Ad26.COV2.S at low or high dose, single or two shots; several received placebo; per-sample allocation not given. Sampling happened 63 days after the first vaccine or placebo injection. Generated by immunoSEQ multiplex PCR, the TCRdb table keeps only in-frame clones and is missing some. This sample has 330,000 or so clones, with almost 90% found just once. The material sequenced was peripheral blood, taken in a trial of Ad26.COV2.S vaccine versus placebo. These receptors came from a person aged 18-60 years who received the Ad26.COV2.S COVID-19 vaccine or a placebo.

This rearrangement joins TRBV9 to TRBJ1-5; TRBD1 aligns across 8 bases. Germline V gene data show CDR1 as SGDLS and CDR2 as YYNGEE. The CDR3 consists of 15 residues. The J segment lost 4 bases and the V segment lost 0 bases, leaving 3 bases of the junction unmatched. CDR3 region: CASSVEGTGNQPQHF. In DNA form, the CDR3 reads TGTGCCAGCAGCGTAGAGGGGACAGGTAATCAGCCCCAGCATTTT.

The chain links TRBV2 to TRBJ1-2, with unresolved D. The germline V gene encodes CDR1 SNHLY and CDR2 FYNNEI. There are 11 residues in the CDR3. The V and J ends lost 8 bases and 3 bases respectively, with 7 bases between them. The CDR3 DNA reads as TGTGCCAGCTCGCCGGACTATGGCTACACCTTC. Its translation is CASSPDYGYTF. Variable domain in full (rest from reference TRBV2 and TRBJ1-2): EPEVTQTPSHQVTQMGQEVILRCVPISNHLYFYWYRQILGQKVEFLVSFYNNEISEKSEIFDDQFSVERPDGSNFTLKIRSTKLEDSAMYFCASSPDYGYTFGSGTRLTVV.

J is TRBJ2-5 and V is TRBV6-5; 10 bases map to TRBD2. The CDR3 has 16 residues. With V trimmed by 4 bases and J by 4 bases, 9 bases remained unmatched. The germline V gene has CDR1 MNHEY and CDR2 SVGAGI. The CDR3 DNA sequence: TGTGCCAGCAGTTCCCAACTAGCGGGAAGGCTAGAGACCCAGTACTTC. Residues: CASSSQLAGRLETQYF.

The CDR3 region is CASSTSGGPQHF. CDR3 in DNA: TGTGCCAGCAGCACAAGTGGGGGACCCCAGCATTTT. V is TRBV7-9 and J is TRBJ1-5, with D perhaps matching TRBD1 (5 bases). Trimming took 5 bases from V and 10 from J, leaving 12 bases between them. The CDR3 has 12 residues. Germline V lookup: CDR1 SEHNR, CDR2 FQNEAQ (reference sequence).

The rearrangement uses TRBV7-9 and TRBJ1-4; D unresolved. Trimming left V 4 bases short and J 7 bases short, with 16 bases between. From germline, CDR1 is SEHNR and CDR2 FQNEAQ (reference sequence). The CDR3 is 15 residues long. The CDR3 spells CASSSSSNVGEKLFF. Here the CDR3 DNA reads TGTGCCAGCAGCTCCTCATCGAATGTGGGTGAAAAACTGTTTTTT.